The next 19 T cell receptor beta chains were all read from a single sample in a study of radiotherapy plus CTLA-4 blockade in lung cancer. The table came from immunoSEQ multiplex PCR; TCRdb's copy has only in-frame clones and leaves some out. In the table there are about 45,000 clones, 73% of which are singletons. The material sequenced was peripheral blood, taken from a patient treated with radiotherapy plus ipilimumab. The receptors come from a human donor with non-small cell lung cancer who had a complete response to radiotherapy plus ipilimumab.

CDR3 loop: CASSYSGQGLSYEQYF. The CDR3 DNA follows: TGTGCCAGCAGTTACTCGGGGCAGGGTCTCTCCTACGAGCAGTACTTC. The chain recombines TRBV6-5 with TRBJ2-7; tentative D call: TRBD1 (5 bases). Trimming removed 0 bases from V and 0 bases from J, with 12 bases in between. Germline values: CDR1 MNHEY, CDR2 SVGAGI. The CDR3 totals 16 residues.

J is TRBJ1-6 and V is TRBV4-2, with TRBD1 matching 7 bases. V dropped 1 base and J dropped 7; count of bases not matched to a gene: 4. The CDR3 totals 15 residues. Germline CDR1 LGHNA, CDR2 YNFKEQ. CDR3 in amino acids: CASSQGAGGNSPLHF. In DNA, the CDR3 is TGTGCCAGCAGCCAAGGGGCAGGGGGAAATTCACCCCTCCACTTT.

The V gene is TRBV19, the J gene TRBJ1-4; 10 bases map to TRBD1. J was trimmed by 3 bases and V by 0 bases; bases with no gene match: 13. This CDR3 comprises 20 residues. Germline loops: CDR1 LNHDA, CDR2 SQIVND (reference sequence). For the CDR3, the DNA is TGTGCCAGTAGTATAGATCCGGGACAGGGGCAGCAAGTTGCTAATGAAAAACTGTTTTTT. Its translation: CASSIDPGQGQQVANEKLFF.

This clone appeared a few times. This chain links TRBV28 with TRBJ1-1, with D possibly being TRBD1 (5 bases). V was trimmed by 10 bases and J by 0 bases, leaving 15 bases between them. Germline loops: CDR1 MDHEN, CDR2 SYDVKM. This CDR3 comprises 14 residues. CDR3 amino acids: CAIGATRMNTEAFF. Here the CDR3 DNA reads TGTGCCATTGGGGCGACACGTATGAACACTGAAGCTTTCTTT.

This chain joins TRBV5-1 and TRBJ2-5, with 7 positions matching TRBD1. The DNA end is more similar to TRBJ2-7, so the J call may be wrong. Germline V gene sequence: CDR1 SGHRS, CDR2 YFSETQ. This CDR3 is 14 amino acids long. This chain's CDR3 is CASSLVQGLNEQYF. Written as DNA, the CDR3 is TGCGCCAGCAGCTTAGTACAGGGGTTGAACGAGCAGTACTTC.

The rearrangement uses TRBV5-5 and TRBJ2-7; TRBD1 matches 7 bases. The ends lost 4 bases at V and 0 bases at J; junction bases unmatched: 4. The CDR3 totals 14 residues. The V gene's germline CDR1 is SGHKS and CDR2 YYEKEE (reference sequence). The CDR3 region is CASSPWTGSYEQYF. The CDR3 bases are TGTGCCAGCAGCCCGTGGACAGGCTCCTACGAGCAGTACTTC.

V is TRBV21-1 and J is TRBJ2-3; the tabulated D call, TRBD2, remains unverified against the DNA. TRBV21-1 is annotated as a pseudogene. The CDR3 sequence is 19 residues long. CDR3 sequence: CASSAGFEAGGVLADTQYF. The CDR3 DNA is TGTGCCAGCAGCGCTGGTTTCGAAGCGGGGGGGGTTTTGGCAGATACGCAGTATTTT.

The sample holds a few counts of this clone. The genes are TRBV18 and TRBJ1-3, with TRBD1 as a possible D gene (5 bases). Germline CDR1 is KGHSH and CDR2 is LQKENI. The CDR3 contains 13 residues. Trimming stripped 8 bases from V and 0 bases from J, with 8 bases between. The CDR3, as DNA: TGTGCCAGCCGACAGAGCTCTGGAAACACCATATATTTT. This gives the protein CASRQSSGNTIYF.

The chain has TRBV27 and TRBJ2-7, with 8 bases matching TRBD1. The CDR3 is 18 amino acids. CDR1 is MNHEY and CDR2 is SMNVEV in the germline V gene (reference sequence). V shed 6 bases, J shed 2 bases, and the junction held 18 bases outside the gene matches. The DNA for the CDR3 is TGTGCCAGCAGCTATAAATCACCCGGGACAGGCCCCACCTACGAGCAGTACTTC. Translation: CASSYKSPGTGPTYEQYF.

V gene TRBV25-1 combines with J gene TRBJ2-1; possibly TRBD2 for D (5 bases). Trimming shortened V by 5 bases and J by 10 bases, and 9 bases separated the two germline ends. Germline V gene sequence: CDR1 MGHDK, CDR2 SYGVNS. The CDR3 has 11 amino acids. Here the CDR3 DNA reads TGTGCCAGCAGTAAAGAGCGGGAGCAGTTCTTC. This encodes CASSKEREQFF. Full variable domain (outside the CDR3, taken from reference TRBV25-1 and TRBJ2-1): EADIYQTPRYLVIGTGKKITLECSQTMGHDKMYWYQQDPGMELHLIHYSYGVNSTEKGDLSSESTVSRIRTEHFPLTLESARPSHTSQYLCASSKEREQFFGPGTRLTVL.

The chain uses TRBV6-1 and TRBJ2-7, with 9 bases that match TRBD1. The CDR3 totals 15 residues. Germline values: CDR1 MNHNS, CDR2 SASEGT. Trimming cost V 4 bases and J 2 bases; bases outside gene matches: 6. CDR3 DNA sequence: TGTGCCAGCAGTGCCCCGGACAGGGGAACCTACGAGCAGTACTTC. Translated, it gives CASSAPDRGTYEQYF.

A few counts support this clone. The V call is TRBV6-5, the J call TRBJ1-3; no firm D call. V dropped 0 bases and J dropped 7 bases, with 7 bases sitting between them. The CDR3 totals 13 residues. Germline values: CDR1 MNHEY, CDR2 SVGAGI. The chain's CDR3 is CASSYSMRNTIYF. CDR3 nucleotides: TGTGCCAGCAGTTACTCGATGCGCAACACCATATATTTT.

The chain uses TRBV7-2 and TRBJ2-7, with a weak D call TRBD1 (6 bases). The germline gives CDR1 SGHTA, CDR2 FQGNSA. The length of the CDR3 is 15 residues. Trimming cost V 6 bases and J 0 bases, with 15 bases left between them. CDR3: CASRHPGESSYEQYF. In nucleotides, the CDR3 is TGTGCCAGCAGACACCCAGGGGAGAGCTCCTACGAGCAGTACTTC.

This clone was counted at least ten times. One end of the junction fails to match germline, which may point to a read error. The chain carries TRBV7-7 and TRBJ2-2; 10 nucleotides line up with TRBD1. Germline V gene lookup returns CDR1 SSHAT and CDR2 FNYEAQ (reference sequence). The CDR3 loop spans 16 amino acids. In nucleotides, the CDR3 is TGTGCTAGCAGCGTCGACAGGGGGCTGGTCCCCGGGGAGCTGTTTTTT. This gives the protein CASSVDRGLVPGELFF.

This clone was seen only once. This chain's CDR3 is CAWSQLTTRLGSPLHF. DNA of the CDR3: TGTGCCTGGAGCCAATTGACCACAAGACTCGGTTCACCCCTCCACTTT. The chain recombines TRBV30 with TRBJ1-6, with no clear D. This CDR3 region has 16 residues. The V end was cut by 3 bases, the J end by 9 bases, with 21 bases between. Germline lookup yields CDR1 GTSNPN and CDR2 SVGIG (reference sequence).

DNA for the CDR3: TGTGCCAGCAGTACCGCTGTGACCGGGACAGCTGAAGCTTTCTTT. It is translated as CASSTAVTGTAEAFF. The J gene is TRBJ1-1, the V gene TRBV2; TRBD1 matches at 7 bases. Germline lookup yields CDR1 SNHLY and CDR2 FYNNEI. With 5 bases clipped from V and 6 bases from J, the junction kept 12 bases outside the gene matches. This CDR3 spans 15 amino acids.

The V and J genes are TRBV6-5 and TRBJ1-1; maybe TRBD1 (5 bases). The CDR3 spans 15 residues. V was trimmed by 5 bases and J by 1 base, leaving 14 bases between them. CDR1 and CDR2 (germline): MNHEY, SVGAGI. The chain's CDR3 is CASSREGRTNTEAFF. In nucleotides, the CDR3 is TGTGCCAGCAGTAGGGAGGGACGGACGAACACTGAAGCTTTCTTT.

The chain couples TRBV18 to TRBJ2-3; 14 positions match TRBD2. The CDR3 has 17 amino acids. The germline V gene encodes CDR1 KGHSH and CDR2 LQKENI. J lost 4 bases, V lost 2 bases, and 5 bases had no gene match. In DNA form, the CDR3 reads TGTGCCAGCTCACCAGGGGGACTAGCGGGAGCCGCAGATACGCAGTATTTT. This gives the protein CASSPGGLAGAADTQYF.

CDR3 in amino acids: CASSPMSGTVSNQPQHF. In DNA form, the CDR3 reads TGTGCCAGCAGCCCGATGTCCGGGACAGTTAGCAATCAGCCCCAGCATTTT. This chain connects TRBV7-6 to TRBJ1-5; TRBD1 matches 7 bases. V was clipped by 5 bases and J by 0 bases; unmatched bases: 10. The CDR3 runs to 17 residues. Germline CDR1 is SGHVS and CDR2 is FNYEAQ.